These T cell receptor beta chains were read from a single sample in a study of blood T cell repertoires in COVID-19. The assay was immunoSEQ multiplex PCR, and TCRdb's table has in-frame clones only and misses some. The sample yields approximately 150,000 clones, 75% to 85% seen once. The sequencing input was PBMCs or T cells enriched from blood (not recorded which). Receptor source: a man aged 45 to 65 who had recovered from COVID-19. Both conserved end residues are part of each CDR3. Each record gives: D gene, clone size, V gene, J gene, CDR3 DNA, CDR3 protein. The D gene is left open where the match is weak. The listing skips clone size in some rows; elsewhere it reads once, few, many or a size class.

D: -; size: -; V: TRBV2; J: TRBJ2-3; DNA: TGTGCCAGCAGTGCCGGGGAGGCAGATACGCAGTATTTT; CDR3: CASSAGEADTQYF
D: TRBD1; size: -; V: TRBV15; J: TRBJ1-4; DNA: TGTGCCACCAGCAGGACAGGGAATGAAAAACTGTTTTTT; CDR3: CATSRTGNEKLFF
D: -; size: -; V: TRBV7-9; J: TRBJ2-7; DNA: TGTGCCAGCAGCCAGACCGCCAGGGGGAGGACCCACGAGCAGTACTTC; CDR3: CASSQTARGRTHEQYF
D: TRBD1; size: -; V: TRBV27; J: TRBJ1-2; DNA: TGTGCCAGCAAAAGACAGGGAGTGGACTATGGCTACACCTTC; CDR3: CASKRQGVDYGYTF
D: -; size: -; V: TRBV3-1/TRBV3-2; J: TRBJ1-1; DNA: TGTGCCAGCAGCCCCCCAAACACTGAAGCTTTCTTT; CDR3: CASSPPNTEAFF
D: -; size: -; V: TRBV18; J: TRBJ2-5; DNA: TGTGCCAGCTCACTAAGAAGCGAAGAGACCCAGTACTTC; CDR3: CASSLRSEETQYF
D: TRBD1; size: -; V: TRBV19; J: TRBJ1-2; DNA: TGTGCCAGTAGTATAAGACAGGGAAGGCAGGATGGCTACACCTTC; CDR3: CASSIRQGRQDGYTF
D: -; size: -; V: TRBV6-5; J: TRBJ2-7; DNA: TGTGCCAGCACAACAGGGACGGTCGAGCAGTACTTC; CDR3: CASTTGTVEQYF
D: -; size: -; V: TRBV19; J: TRBJ1-2; DNA: TGTGCCAGTAGTATGGAGAGCGACTATGGCTACACCTTC; CDR3: CASSMESDYGYTF
D: -; size: -; V: TRBV12-5; J: TRBJ1-5; DNA: TGTGCTAGTGGTTTGGGGGAGGAACAGCCCCAGCATTTT; CDR3: CASGLGEEQPQHF
D: TRBD1; size: -; V: TRBV9; J: TRBJ1-2; DNA: TGTGCCAGCAGCGTAGGACCGGGACAGGCTGATGGCTACACCTTC; CDR3: CASSVGPGQADGYTF
D: TRBD1; size: -; V: TRBV10-3; J: TRBJ1-2; DNA: TGTGCCATCAGCGACTTACAGGGGAACTATGGCTACACCTTC; CDR3: CAISDLQGNYGYTF
D: -; size: -; V: TRBV5-5; J: TRBJ2-1; DNA: TGTGCCAGCAGCGCGGACATCTACAATGAGCAGTTCTTC; CDR3: CASSADIYNEQFF
D: -; size: -; V: TRBV18; J: TRBJ2-1; DNA: TGTGCCAGCTCACCACAGGGGATCAATGAGCAGTTCTTC; CDR3: CASSPQGINEQFF
D: TRBD1; size: -; V: TRBV18; J: TRBJ1-2; DNA: TGTGCCAGCTCACTAGAACCCGGGACAGCACGAGCGTGGGGCTACACCTTC; CDR3: CASSLEPGTARAWGYTF
D: -; size: -; V: TRBV2; J: TRBJ2-7; DNA: TGTGCCAGCAGTGGCAACTCCGGGGACGAGCAGTACTTC; CDR3: CASSGNSGDEQYF
D: -; size: once; V: TRBV4-1; J: TRBJ1-6; DNA: TGCGCCAGCAGCTTAGACAGCTCCTATAATTCACCCCTCCACTTT; CDR3: CASSLDSSYNSPLHF
D: TRBD2; size: -; V: TRBV7-2; J: TRBJ2-7; DNA: TGTGCCAGCAGCTTAGCCGGGACTAGTAATTACGAGCAGTACTTC; CDR3: CASSLAGTSNYEQYF
D: -; size: -; V: TRBV7-2; J: TRBJ2-1; DNA: TGTGCCAGCAGCTTTCGGGGGTGGCATGAGCAGTTCTTC; CDR3: CASSFRGWHEQFF
D: -; size: few; V: TRBV3-1/TRBV3-2; J: TRBJ1-4; DNA: TGTGCCAGCAGCCAAGATCCAGAAAGTGAAGAAAAACTGTTTTTT; CDR3: CASSQDPESEEKLFF
D: -; size: -; V: TRBV3-1/TRBV3-2; J: TRBJ2-2; DNA: TGTGCCAGCAGCCCGTACGAGATCACCGGGGAGCTGTTTTTT; CDR3: CASSPYEITGELFF
D: -; size: -; V: TRBV25-1; J: TRBJ2-1; DNA: TGTGCCAGCAGTGAATTAGGGGGTTCCTACAATGAGCAGTTCTTC; CDR3: CASSELGGSYNEQFF
D: TRBD2; size: -; V: TRBV18; J: TRBJ2-7; DNA: TGTGCCAGCTCACCACCGGGACTAGCGGGGGGCCCCTACGAGCAGTACTTC; CDR3: CASSPPGLAGGPYEQYF
D: -; size: -; V: TRBV19; J: TRBJ1-5; DNA: TGTGCCAGTAGTATACCAGGGTACGTGTTTCAGCCCCAGCATTTT; CDR3: CASSIPGYVFQPQHF
D: -; size: -; V: TRBV30; J: TRBJ1-1; DNA: TGTGCCTGGGACTTGGGGCCTGAAGCTTTCTTT; CDR3: CAWDLGPEAFF